This TCR beta chain was recovered during a study of HIV-infected patients and healthy controls. Note on this clonotype: The antigen is not known.

cDNA was made from roughly 500 ng RNA using alpha and beta constant primers. Each of the alpha and beta chains got its own library through chain-specific third strand synthesis with indices. Two random hexamers, added before amplification and joined, formed each molecule's 12-nucleotide barcode. TCRdb analysed the 5' RACE reads with MiXCR anew, one entry per CDR3 protein. This table has roughly 13,000 distinct CDR3 sequences, about a tenth appearing once. The germline gives CDR1 GTSNPN, CDR2 SVGIG (reference sequence). The CDR3 is 14 residues long. J gave up 9 bases and V 0 bases, and 8 bases lay outside the gene matches. Study findings and constraints: Healthy controls shared more CDR3 sequences between individuals than HIV-infected patients did. HIV-associated CDR3 frequencies dropped significantly during therapy; CMV-associated ones, mostly rising, changed nonsignificantly. HIV+ repertoires were severely depleted of MAIT alpha-chain CDR3s, unlike healthy controls.

Whole blood was used without fractionation, so all unsorted peripheral T cells were included. The TCR comes from an adult in good health. Sequencing was performed on blood. The chain has TRBV30 and TRBJ2-1; 7 positions agree with TRBD2. The chain's CDR3 is CAWSVLREMAEQFF. The CDR3 nucleotides read TGTGCCTGGAGTGTACTGCGGGAGATGGCTGAGCAGTTCTTC.